The entry below gives a single T cell receptor beta chain sequence along with its context. This clone was found once. What antigen it recognizes has not been identified. One base away there is no much larger clone; base qualities are not given. These data are taken from a study of blood T cell repertoires in COVID-19 (dated by TCRdb to 2018 to 2021). Study-level background: Collaborator samples came from the United States, Italy and Spain and covered acute and convalescent phases of COVID-19. The prospective study material was composed of cDNA or gDNA derived from T cells, B-cell-depleted T cells, or PBMCs. Deeply sampled blood TCRbeta repertoires from subjects exposed to, actively infected with, or recovered from COVID-19 were included in the dataset. The repertoires were made available in a free public database intended to serve as a resource for research on the immune response to SARS-CoV-2. The samples were drawn from two sources: the first 160 participants of the ongoing ImmuneRACE study, and 950 to 1,500 subjects contributed by 6 global collaborators. A de-identified subject ID, COVID-19 status, age in years and sex were almost always included in the sample metadata. Where HLA class I and class II types were available, the types were taken from metadata supplied by the sample provider, not from assay-based typing. Overall study outcomes, separate from this receptor: The amount of clinical and demographic metadata varied by source and participant and was provided uncurated.

In Seattle, one collaborating source enrolled patients while the infection was active and tracked those patients longitudinally over the course of disease. Collaborating institutions collected whole blood in K2EDTA tubes following their own protocols. For TCRbeta analysis, collaborator samples were shipped as frozen whole blood, as isolated PBMCs, or as DNA extracted from either sample type. The germline V gene (reference sequence) supplies CDR1 GTSNPN and CDR2 SVGIG. At the junction V is shortened by 4 bases and J by 7 bases; bases outside the gene matches: 6. Inclusive of the bounding cysteine and phenylalanine, the CDR3 is 13 residues long. The sequence is cut down to CDR3 DNA, 39 bases in frame from base 1. The immunoSEQ Assay, a bias-controlled multiplex PCR, was used to amplify TCRbeta CDR3 regions from genomic DNA. The published analysis was carried out like this. The number of nucleated cells in each sample was estimated by amplification of reference gene primers within the assay. To quantify the absolute abundance of each unique TCRbeta CDR3 rearrangement, sequence reads were collapsed and filtered. For each sample, productive Simpson clonality was calculated as the square root of Simpson's diversity index over productive rearrangements. Sourced from immuneACCESS, this table was stored by TCRdb with only in-frame sequences that have V and J called. A share of the clones is absent; for the studies checked, an unresolved V gene accounts for under half, and the remainder has no known explanation. V and J calls and clone size follow that table, whereas D and trimming were derived from the DNA. Across this sample there are around 190,000 clones, with over 80% seen only once. The ten largest clones add up to 7.6% of the sample.

Specimen: peripheral blood. The rearranged segments are TRBV30 and TRBJ2-1; 8 bases in between match TRBD2. This clonotype was obtained from a woman in her sixties or seventies with COVID-19, enrolled during active disease. The base sequence is TGTGCCTGGACCGGGACTAGTGGGAATGAGCAGTTCTTC. Translation gives CAWTGTSGNEQFF.